This is a list of T cell receptor beta chains from one sample in a study of T cell responses to AZD1222 COVID-19 vaccine. Sequenced by immunoSEQ multiplex PCR; TCRdb stores in-frame clones only, minus some. The table has roughly 96,000 clones, approximately 88% seen once. This material consisted of peripheral blood, taken on day 0 of AZD1222 vaccination. The receptors shown here come from an adult in good health. The CDR3 runs from the conserved cysteine through the conserved F or W. The order of the fields is J gene, V gene, D gene, clone size, CDR3 protein, CDR3 DNA. D genes are given only for firm matches. Some rows mark clone size as missing; the rest say once, few, many or name a class of expanded clone.

>TRBJ1-2|TRBV5-1|.|once
CASSLGGGETYGYTF
TGCGCCAGCAGCTTGGGGGGCGGAGAAACGTATGGCTACACCTTC
>TRBJ2-5|TRBV7-6|.|.
CASSRPPGEQETQYF
TGTGCCAGCAGCCGACCCCCGGGAGAACAAGAGACCCAGTACTTC
>TRBJ1-5|TRBV6-5|TRBD1|once
CATTAMGQNQPQHF
TGTGCCACCACGGCAATGGGACAGAATCAGCCCCAGCATTTT
>TRBJ2-3|TRBV11-2|TRBD1|.
CASSLGTGHTDTQYF
TGTGCCAGCAGCTTAGGGACAGGGCACACAGATACGCAGTATTTT
>TRBJ2-1|TRBV27|.|.
CASSVLYRAVYNEQFF
TGTGCCAGCAGTGTACTATACAGGGCCGTCTACAATGAGCAGTTCTTC
>TRBJ2-1|TRBV7-8|TRBD2|few
CASSLSSGREQFF
TGTGCCAGCAGCTTATCTAGCGGGAGGGAGCAGTTCTTC
>TRBJ2-7|TRBV19|TRBD2|.
CASSILAGAYEQYF
TGTGCCAGTAGTATCCTAGCGGGGGCCTACGAGCAGTACTTC
>TRBJ2-7|TRBV18|.|.
CASSPGLPREQYF
TGTGCCAGCTCACCGGGCCTGCCCCGCGAGCAGTACTTC
>TRBJ1-1|TRBV7-9|.|.
CASSPSGQQNTEAFF
TGTGCCAGCAGCCCCTCGGGACAACAGAACACTGAAGCTTTCTTT
>TRBJ1-1|TRBV28|.|.
CAIVSGIPYTEAFF
TGTGCCATCGTTTCGGGGATACCCTACACTGAAGCTTTCTTT
>TRBJ1-2|TRBV7-8|.|.
CASSIQGPIGSGYGYTF
TGTGCCAGCAGCATACAGGGACCGATAGGTTCCGGCTATGGCTACACCTTC
>TRBJ2-7|TRBV7-9|.|.
CASSLGFYEQYF
TGTGCCAGCAGCTTAGGGTTCTACGAGCAGTACTTC
>TRBJ1-2|TRBV6-5|.|few
CASSSGGYGYTF
TGTGCCAGCAGTTCGGGGGGGTATGGCTACACCTTC
>TRBJ1-6|TRBV4-3|.|.
CASSQDGGRAYYDNSPLHF
TGCGCCAGCAGCCAAGATGGGGGCAGGGCTTATTATGATAATTCACCCCTCCACTTT
>TRBJ2-5|TRBV11-2|.|.
CASRRLGWETQYF
TGTGCCAGCAGACGGCTCGGCTGGGAGACCCAGTACTTC
>TRBJ1-3|TRBV20-1|.|few
CSASLTVGNTIYF
TGCAGTGCTAGTTTGACAGTTGGAAACACCATATATTTT
>TRBJ2-7|TRBV11-2|.|.
CASSLDLGTETYEQYF
TGTGCCAGCAGCTTAGATCTAGGCACGGAGACCTACGAGCAGTACTTC
>TRBJ1-1|TRBV12-3/TRBV12-4|.|.
CASSRTEAFF
TGTGCCAGCAGCAGGACTGAAGCTTTCTTT
>TRBJ1-5|TRBV7-7|.|.
CASSLGDGEYSNQPQHF
TGTGCTAGCAGCTTAGGGGACGGTGAATATAGCAATCAGCCCCAGCATTTT
>TRBJ1-4|TRBV28|.|once
CASSSGPNEKLFF
TGTGCCAGCAGTTCAGGGCCCAATGAAAAACTGTTTTTT
>TRBJ2-5|TRBV5-4|TRBD1|.
CASSLGTGQETQYF
TGTGCCAGCAGCTTGGGGACAGGCCAAGAGACCCAGTACTTC
>TRBJ2-3|TRBV9|.|few
CASSVDPPSTDTQYF
TGTGCCAGCAGCGTAGATCCACCTAGCACAGATACGCAGTATTTT
>TRBJ2-1|TRBV5-4|.|.
CASSLVGFTVPNNEQFF
TGTGCCAGCAGCTTGGTTGGGTTCACAGTTCCCAACAATGAGCAGTTCTTC
>TRBJ2-7|TRBV2|TRBD1|.
CASSPPGQGGYEQYF
TGTGCCAGCAGTCCCCCGGGACAGGGCGGTTACGAGCAGTACTTC
>TRBJ2-1|TRBV27|TRBD2|.
CASSRTSYNEQFF
TGTGCCAGCAGTCGGACTAGTTACAATGAGCAGTTCTTC
>TRBJ2-1|TRBV4-2|.|.
CASSKTMAGRINNEQFF
TGTGCCAGCAGCAAGACGATGGCGGGAAGGATAAACAATGAGCAGTTCTTC
>TRBJ2-1|TRBV14|.|.
CASSQVERVSYNEQFF
TGTGCCAGCAGCCAAGTGGAGCGGGTCTCCTACAATGAGCAGTTCTTC
>TRBJ1-1|TRBV9|TRBD1|.
CASSGQGLGGMNTEAFF
TGTGCCAGCAGCGGACAGGGTCTAGGGGGCATGAACACTGAAGCTTTCTTT
>TRBJ1-4|TRBV6-4|.|medium-sized
CASSADHESEKLFF
TGTGCCAGCAGCGCGGATCACGAGTCCGAAAAACTGTTTTTT
>TRBJ2-1|TRBV27|.|.
CASSPLVPFNNEQFF
TGTGCCAGCAGTCCCCTAGTCCCGTTCAACAATGAGCAGTTCTTC
>TRBJ1-3|TRBV18|.|few
CASSPPVPGPGNTIYF
TGTGCCAGCTCACCACCGGTGCCGGGGCCTGGAAACACCATATATTTT
>TRBJ2-5|TRBV19|TRBD1|once
CASSGGTGVQETQYF
TGTGCCAGTAGTGGTGGGACAGGCGTTCAAGAGACCCAGTACTTC
>TRBJ2-3|TRBV7-9|.|.
CASSFGGATDTQYF
TGTGCCAGCAGCTTCGGCGGGGCCACAGATACGCAGTATTTT
>TRBJ1-6|TRBV28|.|once
CASSFPQGGHSPLHF
TGTGCCAGCAGTTTCCCGCAGGGAGGTCATTCACCCCTCCACTTT
>TRBJ1-2|TRBV27|.|.
CASSLSSGVNYGYTF
TGTGCCAGCAGTTTATCAAGTGGTGTTAACTATGGCTACACCTTC
>TRBJ1-5|TRBV28|.|.
CASSPPRGGGSNQPQHF
TGTGCCAGCAGCCCCCCTCGGGGGGGAGGGAGCAATCAGCCCCAGCATTTT
>TRBJ1-6|TRBV3-1/TRBV3-2|.|.
CASSQGDSPLHF
TGTGCCAGCAGCCAAGGAGACTCACCCCTCCACTTT
>TRBJ1-5|TRBV28|.|.
CASTSSLGGSGQPQHF
TGTGCCAGCACCTCGTCACTCGGGGGCTCAGGACAGCCCCAGCATTTT
>TRBJ2-3|TRBV11-3|TRBD2|.
CASSSGTSVTDTQYF
TGTGCCAGCAGCTCGGGGACTAGCGTCACAGATACGCAGTATTTT
>TRBJ1-2|TRBV30|.|.
CAWGRGDGYTF
TGTGCCTGGGGACGAGGGGATGGCTACACCTTC
>TRBJ1-2|TRBV4-1|.|.
CASSQVGESNYGYTF
TGCGCCAGCAGCCAAGTCGGGGAATCAAACTATGGCTACACCTTC
>TRBJ2-1|TRBV7-9|.|.
CASSPSLERSSYNEQFF
TGTGCCAGCAGCCCCAGTCTCGAGAGGAGCTCCTACAATGAGCAGTTCTTC
>TRBJ1-1|TRBV24-1|.|.
CATSDPGAKSTEAFF
TGTGCCACCAGTGACCCAGGGGCTAAGAGCACTGAAGCTTTCTTT
>TRBJ1-1|TRBV27|.|.
CASSLYSFGQTSTEAFF
TGTGCCAGCAGTTTATACAGTTTCGGACAAACGTCCACTGAAGCTTTCTTT
>TRBJ2-7|TRBV6-2/TRBV6-3|.|once
CASSYRSGWQYF
TGTGCCAGCAGTTACCGGTCGGGGTGGCAGTACTTC
>TRBJ1-5|TRBV19|TRBD1|.
CASSTTGGSQPQHF
TGTGCCAGTAGTACGACAGGGGGAAGTCAGCCCCAGCATTTT
>TRBJ2-7|TRBV5-6|TRBD2|.
CASSSWTSGYEQYF
TGTGCCAGCAGCTCCTGGACTAGCGGCTACGAGCAGTACTTC
>TRBJ1-2|TRBV4-1|.|.
CASTRRGEVDGYTF
TGCGCCAGCACCCGAAGAGGGGAGGTTGACGGCTACACCTTC
>TRBJ2-7|TRBV25-1|TRBD1|.
CASKETGIAGEQYF
TGTGCCAGCAAAGAGACAGGGATAGCCGGCGAGCAGTACTTC
>TRBJ2-1|TRBV6-6|.|.
CASTGQRDNNEQFF
TGTGCCAGCACCGGCCAGCGGGACAACAATGAGCAGTTCTTC
>TRBJ2-5|TRBV18|TRBD2|few
CASSPIAGGLTAQETQYF
TGTGCCAGCTCACCGATAGCGGGAGGGCTTACCGCTCAAGAGACCCAGTACTTC
>TRBJ1-1|TRBV6-1|.|.
CASSELTAEAFF
TGTGCCAGCAGTGAACTGACAGCTGAAGCTTTCTTT